This T cell receptor beta chain is drawn from a study of Graves' ophthalmopathy and Graves' hyperthyroidism. Study-level results: Blood shared most expanded thyroid clonotypes above 0.001 frequency. A 13-signature model separated ophthalmopathy from stable hyperthyroidism, roughly 85% sensitivity, around 81% specificity.

The authors amplified TCR beta CDR3 regions from RNA transcripts. HTBI primers primed a first-round RT-PCR, and a second-round multiplex PCR followed. Via MiXCR, TCRdb re-called the multiplex PCR reads, giving one row per CDR3 protein. In the table there are 600,000 to 700,000 distinct CDR3 sequences, about two fifths of which are singletons. Trimming took 5 bases from V and 5 from J; bases not matched to a gene: 14. Germline-derived CDR1 and CDR2 are LNHDA and SQIVND (reference sequence). This CDR3 contains 16 residues. On this clonotype: The antigen remains undetermined.

Sequencing was done on a sample of peripheral blood. This clonotype was obtained from an adult man with Graves' ophthalmopathy. This chain connects TRBV19 to TRBJ1-1; TRBD1 agrees at 7 bases. DNA of the CDR3: TGTGCCAGTAGTCCCCGACAGGGTATTTTGAGTACTGAAGCTTTCTTT. Amino acid sequence: CASSPRQGILSTEAFF.